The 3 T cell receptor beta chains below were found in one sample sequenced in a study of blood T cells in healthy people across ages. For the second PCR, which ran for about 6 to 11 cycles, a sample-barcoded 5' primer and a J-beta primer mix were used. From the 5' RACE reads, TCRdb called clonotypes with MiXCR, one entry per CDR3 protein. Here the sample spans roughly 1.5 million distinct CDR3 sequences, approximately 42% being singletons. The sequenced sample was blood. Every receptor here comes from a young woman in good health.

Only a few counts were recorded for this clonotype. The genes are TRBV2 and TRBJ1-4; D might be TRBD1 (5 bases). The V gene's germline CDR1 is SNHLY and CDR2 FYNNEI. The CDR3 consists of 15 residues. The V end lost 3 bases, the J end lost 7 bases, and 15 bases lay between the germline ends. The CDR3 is CASSDPGRRGEKLFF. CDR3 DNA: TGTGCCAGCAGTGACCCGGGGCGCAGAGGTGAAAAACTGTTTTTT.

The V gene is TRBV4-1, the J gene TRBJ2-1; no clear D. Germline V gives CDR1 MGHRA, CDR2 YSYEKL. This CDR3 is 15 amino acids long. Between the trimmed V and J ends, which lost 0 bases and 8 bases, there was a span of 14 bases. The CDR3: CASSQDQTLSDEQFF. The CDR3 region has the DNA TGCGCCAGCAGCCAAGATCAGACACTATCAGATGAGCAGTTCTTC.

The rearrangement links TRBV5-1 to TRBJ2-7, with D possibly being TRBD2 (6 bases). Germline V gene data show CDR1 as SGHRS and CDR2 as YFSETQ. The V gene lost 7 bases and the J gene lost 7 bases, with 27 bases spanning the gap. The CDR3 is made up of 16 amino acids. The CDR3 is CASGTDGLSSYNEQYF. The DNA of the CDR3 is TGCGCCAGCGGGACTGACGGTTTGAGCTCCTACAATGAGCAGTACTTC.